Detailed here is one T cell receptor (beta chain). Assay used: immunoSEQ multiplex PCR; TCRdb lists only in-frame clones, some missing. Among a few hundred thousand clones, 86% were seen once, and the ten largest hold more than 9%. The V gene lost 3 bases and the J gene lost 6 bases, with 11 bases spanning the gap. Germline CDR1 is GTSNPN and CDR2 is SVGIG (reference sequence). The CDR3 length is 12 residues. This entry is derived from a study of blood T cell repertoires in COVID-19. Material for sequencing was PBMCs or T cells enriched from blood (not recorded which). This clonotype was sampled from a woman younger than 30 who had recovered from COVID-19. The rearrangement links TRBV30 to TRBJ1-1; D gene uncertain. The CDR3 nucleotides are TGTGCCTGGAGCCGCCATTCGGCTGAAGCTTTCTTT. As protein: CAWSRHSAEAFF. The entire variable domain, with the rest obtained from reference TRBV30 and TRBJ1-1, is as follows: SQTIHQWPATLVQPVGSPLSLECTVEGTSNPNLYWYRQAAGRGLQLLFYSVGIGQISSEVPQNLSASRPQDRQFILSSKKLLLSDSGFYLCAWSRHSAEAFFGQGTRLTVV.